This TCR beta chain is drawn from a study of monozygotic twins with inflammatory bowel disease. For each CDR3 protein, TCRdb gives one entry from its re-call of the 5' RACE reads, without DNA. The sample's table shows just over 300,000 distinct CDR3 sequences. Regarding the study as a whole: Among the T cells, different subtypes could not be distinguished. Twins classed as concordant or discordant showed no difference in repertoire similarity, possibly from limited power. IBD patients shared fewer clonotypes with other individuals than healthy twins, especially patients with disease activity signs.

As regards this clonotype: The antigen remains undetermined.

The CDR3 is made up of 14 amino acids. Germline CDR1 is KGHDR and CDR2 is SFDVKD. The rearrangement links TRBV24-1 to TRBJ2-1. The sequence was obtained from a human donor with ulcerative colitis or Crohn's disease, or a healthy co-twin of an affected twin (not recorded which). The source material was blood. CDR3 in amino acids: CATSDPNINNEQFF.